A single sample gave rise to the 24 T cell receptor beta chains below, sequenced in a study of cytomegalovirus exposure and HLA in healthy donors. The study ran its PCR with 60 Vbeta and 13 Jbeta primers. Sequenced by immunoSEQ multiplex PCR; TCRdb stores in-frame clones only, minus some. The table lists 150,000 to 200,000 clones, 68% of them singletons. The specimen sequenced was PBMCs. The receptor set was obtained from a woman aged 40 to 50 in good health and CMV-seropositive.

The chain employs TRBV19 and TRBJ2-3, with 8 bases that match TRBD2. Germline loops: CDR1 LNHDA, CDR2 SQIVND (reference sequence). The CDR3 is 16 residues long. Trimming removed 5 bases from V and 0 bases from J; junction bases left unmatched: 7. The CDR3 reads CASSFLAGRSTDTQYF. DNA for the CDR3: TGTGCCAGTAGTTTTCTAGCGGGCCGGAGCACAGATACGCAGTATTTT.

This clone appeared a single time. The junction and the germline gene differ at one end; a read error may be behind it. This rearrangement joins TRBV20-1 to TRBJ1-2; tentative D call: TRBD1 (5 bases). The CDR3 has 11 amino acids. Germline CDR1 is DFQATT and CDR2 is SNEGSKA (reference sequence). CDR3 nucleotides: TGCAGTGCTAGGATCCTGTGGGGCTACCCCTTC. Its translation is CSARILWGYPF.

The rearrangement joins TRBV7-8 to TRBJ2-7; 7 nucleotides line up with TRBD1. Per germline, CDR1 SGHVS and CDR2 FQNEAQ. This CDR3 comprises 13 residues. V was clipped by 2 bases and J by 5 bases; unmatched bases: 3. In DNA, the CDR3 is TGTGCCAGCAGCTTATTTGACAGGGACGAGCAGTACTTC. It translates to CASSLFDRDEQYF.

In this sample, this clone turned up a few times. The V gene is TRBV6-6, the J gene TRBJ2-3; D unresolved. V was cut by 0 bases and J by 6 bases, with 10 bases left in between. The length of the CDR3 is 14 residues. Germline CDR1 is MNHNY and CDR2 is SVGAGI (reference sequence). The CDR3 reads CASSYSSIEDTQYF. CDR3 bases: TGTGCCAGCAGTTACTCGAGTATTGAGGATACGCAGTATTTT.

This clone was detected only a few times. The chain carries TRBV6-1 and TRBJ2-2; D gene unclear. Trimming took 5 bases from V and 2 from J, leaving 3 bases between them. There are 12 residues in the CDR3. CDR1 and CDR2 from the germline V gene are MNHNS and SASEGT. CDR3 DNA: TGTGCCAGCAGTCTTAACACCGGGGAGCTGTTTTTT. Amino acids: CASSLNTGELFF.

The chain joins TRBV14 to TRBJ1-1, with TRBD1 as a possible D gene (5 bases). Germline lookup yields CDR1 SGHDN and CDR2 FVKESK. The ends were cut back, 7 bases at V and 7 bases at J, with 19 bases in the middle. This CDR3 is 14 amino acids long. In DNA, the CDR3 is TGTGCCAGCACCCGATTCGGGGGGAGCGGTGAAGCTTTCTTT. Protein: CASTRFGGSGEAFF.

The chain is built from TRBV4-2 and TRBJ2-7; no definite D call. The CDR3 length is 11 residues. CDR1 is LGHNA, CDR2 YNFKEQ, per germline. Trimming stripped 4 bases from V and 6 bases from J, with 7 bases between. The CDR3 loop reads CASSPGLEQYF. CDR3 in DNA: TGTGCCAGCAGCCCTGGGCTCGAGCAGTACTTC.

The chain uses TRBV19 and TRBJ1-5; TRBD1 agrees at 10 bases. Germline trimming cut 9 bases from V and 7 bases from J; bases unmatched to any gene: 3. The CDR3 contains 12 residues. Germline V gene data show CDR1 as LNHDA and CDR2 as SQIVND (reference sequence). CDR3 in DNA: TGTGCCAGCGGACAGGGGGAGCAGCCCCAGCATTTT. Translating it yields CASGQGEQPQHF. The complete variable domain, with remaining parts taken from reference TRBV19 and TRBJ1-5, reads DGGITQSPKYLFRKEGQNVTLSCEQNLNHDAMYWYRQDPGQGLRLIYYSQIVNDFQKGDIAEGYSVSREKKESFPLTVTSAQKNPTAFYLCASGQGEQPQHFGDGTRLSIL.

The chain couples TRBV5-4 to TRBJ2-2; 7 bases line up with TRBD1. Germline assignment: CDR1 SGHNT and CDR2 YYREEE (reference sequence). The V and J ends lost 3 bases and 0 bases, in that order; junction bases with no gene match: 2. The CDR3 has 15 residues. The CDR3 nucleotides read TGTGCCAGCAGCTCGGGACAGACGAACACCGGGGAGCTGTTTTTT. This encodes CASSSGQTNTGELFF.

This chain connects TRBV19 to TRBJ2-3; TRBD2 matches at 11 bases. There are 15 residues in the CDR3. Looked up from germline, CDR1 is LNHDA and CDR2 is SQIVND (reference sequence). The ends lost 2 bases at V and 5 bases at J; junction bases unmatched: 3. CDR3 residues: CASSILAGGLDTQYF. The DNA for the CDR3 is TGTGCCAGTAGTATACTAGCGGGAGGACTAGATACGCAGTATTTT.

As to this clone: One junction end does not reproduce the germline sequence, and a read error may be involved. This chain links TRBV28 with TRBJ1-2; no definite D call. Per the germline V gene, CDR1 is MDHEN and CDR2 is SYDVKM. The CDR3 loop spans 12 amino acids. This CDR3 reads CASSLWTRGYTF. The DNA for the CDR3 is TGTGCCAGCAGTCTATGGACGAGGGGCTACACCTTC.

The chain is built from TRBV19 and TRBJ2-6; D is uncertain. Trimming stripped 6 bases from V and 4 bases from J, with 7 bases between. This CDR3 has 13 amino acids. CDR1 is LNHDA and CDR2 is SQIVND in the germline V gene (reference sequence). In DNA, the CDR3 is TGTGCCAGTAGCCTTTCGGGGGCCAACGTCCTGACTTTC. Translated, it gives CASSLSGANVLTF.

The CDR3 is CASLISYRETQYF. The CDR3 DNA reads as TGTGCCAGCCTAATAAGTTATCGAGAGACCCAGTACTTC. V is TRBV6-1 and J is TRBJ2-5; D gene unclear. V was pared by 8 bases and J by 4 bases, with 14 bases between. The CDR3 extends over 13 amino acids. Germline loops: CDR1 MNHNS, CDR2 SASEGT.

The chain couples TRBV5-1 to TRBJ2-2; 13 bases are a match to TRBD2. The CDR3 runs to 18 residues. Germline V CDR1 and CDR2: SGHRS, YFSETQ. Germline trimming cut 4 bases from V and 5 bases from J; bases unmatched to any gene: 11. As DNA, the CDR3 is TGCGCCAGCAGCCAGAGAAGACTAGCGGGGGGTATAACCGGGGAGCTGTTTTTT. Its translation: CASSQRRLAGGITGELFF.

The rearrangement uses TRBV7-2 and TRBJ2-3; the match to TRBD2 covers 8 bases. V was clipped by 7 bases and J by 2 bases; unmatched bases: 8. The CDR3 contains 15 residues. CDR1 SGHTA and CDR2 FQGNSA come from the germline V gene. CDR3 in DNA: TGTGCCAGCAACCAATTAGCGGGGCCCACAGATACGCAGTATTTT. Residues: CASNQLAGPTDTQYF.

V gene TRBV7-3 combines with J gene TRBJ2-5, with D perhaps matching TRBD2 (6 bases). CDR1 and CDR2 from the germline V gene are SGHTA and FQGTGA. This CDR3 spans 13 amino acids. Trimming left V 2 bases short and J 5 bases short, with 9 bases between. The CDR3 DNA reads as TGTGCCAGCAGCTTATGGGACTCGGAGACCCAGTACTTC. Protein: CASSLWDSETQYF.

In its sample, this clone was seen a few times. One end of the junction fails to match germline, which may point to a read error. This chain links TRBV28 with TRBJ1-2; D remains ambiguous. The CDR3 extends over 13 amino acids. The germline V gene has CDR1 MDHEN and CDR2 SYDVKM. The CDR3 DNA reads TGTGCCAGCAGTTTAGACGGGAACTATGGCTACCCCTTC. Amino acids: CASSLDGNYGYPF.

The rearrangement links TRBV28 to TRBJ1-2, with D perhaps TRBD1 (5 bases). This CDR3 comprises 19 residues. The V and J ends lost 4 bases and 2 bases respectively, with 26 bases between them. Germline-derived CDR1 and CDR2 are MDHEN and SYDVKM. CDR3 region: CASSYPLRGGTGPNYGYTF. CDR3 in DNA: TGTGCCAGCAGTTATCCCTTGAGGGGCGGGACTGGGCCAAACTATGGCTACACCTTC.

CDR3 protein: CSVLILQGTASYEQYF. The CDR3 DNA reads as TGCAGCGTTTTGATCCTCCAGGGGACCGCGTCCTACGAGCAGTACTTC. The chain has TRBV29-1 and TRBJ2-7, with a weak D call TRBD1 (6 bases). The length of the CDR3 is 16 residues. The V gene's germline CDR1 is SQVTM and CDR2 ANQGSEA. Trimming stripped 5 bases from V and 1 base from J, with 21 bases between.

The chain combines TRBV9 with TRBJ2-1; 10 bases line up with TRBD2. The J segment lost 6 bases and the V segment lost 0 bases, leaving 9 bases of the junction unmatched. CDR3 length equals 17 residues. Germline CDR1 is SGDLS and CDR2 is YYNGEE. CDR3 residues: CASSVAGAGGPPNEQFF. The DNA for the CDR3 is TGTGCCAGCAGCGTAGCCGGAGCGGGGGGGCCTCCCAATGAGCAGTTCTTC. Supplemented by reference TRBV9 and TRBJ2-1, the full variable domain reads DSGVTQTPKHLITATGQRVTLRCSPRSGDLSVYWYQQSLDQGLQFLIQYYNGEERAKGNILERFSAQQFPDLHSELNLSSLELGDSALYFCASSVAGAGGPPNEQFFGPGTRLTVL.

This clone turned up a few times. The gene calls are TRBV6-1 and TRBJ1-3, with D possibly TRBD1 on 5 matching bases. Deletions cut 8 bases from V and 1 base from J, with 15 bases between. The CDR3 is 15 amino acids. Germline V gene lookup returns CDR1 MNHNS and CDR2 SASEGT. DNA for the CDR3: TGTGCCAGCCAACTGGGGCAGTTTTCTGGAAACACCATATATTTT. This gives the protein CASQLGQFSGNTIYF.

The sample holds a few counts of this clone. The genes are TRBV5-4 and TRBJ1-2; D not resolved. CDR1 is SGHNT, CDR2 YYREEE, per germline (reference sequence). This CDR3 spans 15 amino acids. The V end lost 4 bases, the J end lost 2 bases, and 15 bases lay between the germline ends. This CDR3 is CASSQMRSLNYGYTF. In DNA form, the CDR3 reads TGTGCCAGCAGCCAGATGAGGAGTCTGAACTATGGCTACACCTTC. The full variable domain, in which reference TRBV5-4 and TRBJ1-2 provide the parts outside the CDR3, is ETGVTQSPTHLIKTRGQQVTLRCSSQSGHNTVSWYQQALGQGPQFIFQYYREEENGRGNFPPRFSGLQFPNYSSELNVNALELDDSALYLCASSQMRSLNYGYTFGSGTRLTVV.

The chain couples TRBV5-1 to TRBJ2-7; weak D call: TRBD2 (5 bases). Per the germline V gene, CDR1 is SGHRS and CDR2 is YFSETQ. The ends were cut back, 3 bases at V and 3 bases at J, with 10 bases in the middle. The CDR3 runs 13 residues. For the CDR3, the DNA is TGCGCCAGCAGCTCCCCCGGGGTCTACGAGCAGTACTTC. Encoded protein: CASSSPGVYEQYF.

The V and J genes are TRBV9 and TRBJ2-3; 8 bases are a match to TRBD2. The trim removed 5 bases at V and 4 bases at J, leaving 9 bases unmatched. The CDR3 sequence is 15 residues long. Germline V gene data show CDR1 as SGDLS and CDR2 as YYNGEE. The CDR3 DNA reads as TGTGCCAGCAGTCACCTTCGGGAGGGTGCAGATACGCAGTATTTT. This sequence encodes CASSHLREGADTQYF.